The text below deals with one T cell receptor beta chain. What it binds is not known. This specimen belongs to a study of T-cell memory formation after mild COVID-19. TCRdb reanalysed the 5' RACE reads using MiXCR and keeps one entry per CDR3 protein. The sample lists under 300,000 distinct CDR3 sequences, about a sixth occurring once. General study findings and limits: There was no confirmation that second-wave clones peaking on day 37 were SARS-CoV-2 specific. Clones shrinking between day 15 and 85 showed a balanced CD4/CD8 split, and those that grew later tilted toward CD4+. For contracting clones, CD4+ ones sat mainly in CM and EM, CD8+ in EMRA. Prior to infection, memory already included some responding clones, suggesting cross-reactive memory joined.

Sequencing input: PBMCs or a T cell subset sorted from them (not recorded which). The source of this sequence is a man aged 18-30 years who had mild COVID-19 (a few samples of this study predate the infection). Cell type and time point are not known.

Here the CDR3 DNA reads TGTGCCAGCAGTTGGGGGGGGATGGAGACCCAGTACTTC. It yields the protein CASSWGGMETQYF. The rearrangement joins TRBV6-6 to TRBJ2-5, with 7 bases lining up with TRBD2. The germline CDR1 and CDR2 sequences are MNHNY and SVGAGI (reference sequence). The CDR3 is made up of 13 amino acids. V lost 4 bases to trimming and J lost 5 bases; unmatched junction nucleotides: 4.